The next 27 T cell receptor beta chains were all read from a single sample in a study of shared clonotypes between healthy human individuals. Assay: immunoSEQ multiplex PCR; the TCRdb copy retains only in-frame clones and omits some. The repertoire has a few million clones, almost 96% of them found once; the top ten carry less than 0.15%. Sequencing was performed on naive CD4+ T cells sorted from blood. Subset specified: CD45RA+ positively selected. Receptors originate from a man younger than 35 in good health.

V usage is TRBV9 and J usage is TRBJ2-2; 14 nucleotides align to TRBD2. This CDR3 is built from 18 residues. The junction had 8 bases not matched to a gene; V was cut back by 0 bases and J by 7 bases. Germline CDR1 is SGDLS and CDR2 is YYNGEE. This CDR3 is CASSVVPGLAGVGGELFF. In nucleotides, the CDR3 is TGTGCCAGCAGCGTAGTTCCGGGACTAGCGGGAGTGGGCGGGGAGCTGTTTTTT.

This clone was seen just once. The chain has TRBV5-8 and TRBJ1-6; D is ambiguous. The germline CDR1 and CDR2 sequences are SGHTS and YDEGEE. Trimming cost V 0 bases and J 6 bases, with 10 bases left between them. The CDR3 contains 15 residues. CDR3 bases: TGTGCCAGCAGCTTGGTTCGGACTGTTAATTCACCCCTCCACTTT. Amino acids: CASSLVRTVNSPLHF.

CDR3 in amino acids: CAWSTSGYEQYF. The CDR3 DNA reads TGTGCCTGGAGTACTAGCGGTTACGAGCAGTACTTC. The chain combines TRBV30 with TRBJ2-7, with 8 bases fitting TRBD2. Germline CDR1 is GTSNPN and CDR2 is SVGIG (reference sequence). This CDR3 is built from 12 residues. J lost 4 bases, V lost 2 bases, and 1 base had no gene match.

V gene TRBV29-1 combines with J gene TRBJ1-4, with D tentatively TRBD1 (5 bases). Trimming shortened V by 7 bases and J by 4 bases, and 13 bases separated the two germline ends. Germline CDR1 and CDR2: SQVTM and ANQGSEA. The CDR3 covers 13 residues. As DNA, the CDR3 is TGCAGCGCCCGTCGGGACGGTAATGAAAAACTGTTTTTT. It is translated as CSARRDGNEKLFF.

V is TRBV30 and J is TRBJ1-2; 7 nucleotides line up with TRBD1. The CDR3 extends over 13 amino acids. Looked up from germline, CDR1 is GTSNPN and CDR2 is SVGIG (reference sequence). V lost 1 base to trimming and J lost 3 bases; unmatched junction nucleotides: 2. The CDR3 here is CAWSGDRDYGYTF. CDR3 sequence (DNA): TGTGCCTGGAGTGGAGACAGGGACTATGGCTACACCTTC.

V is TRBV5-4 and J is TRBJ1-1; a weak D match, TRBD1 (5 bases). The CDR3 has 14 amino acids. CDR1 SGHNT and CDR2 YYREEE come from the germline V gene (reference sequence). Trimming pared 2 bases from V and 0 bases from J, leaving 8 bases between. The chain's CDR3 is CASSFDSLNTEAFF. The CDR3 DNA is TGTGCCAGCAGCTTTGACAGCCTGAACACTGAAGCTTTCTTT.

The rearrangement uses TRBV5-3 and TRBJ2-3; 7 nucleotides agree with TRBD2. TRBV5-3 is treated as an ORF (open reading frame) with a function not yet certain. This CDR3 region has 17 residues. Losses at the gene ends were 6 bases for V and 4 bases for J; bases not matched to a gene: 17. The CDR3 DNA follows: TGTGCCAGAACCCCCCAAGCGGGAAGCTTTCGGGCAGATACGCAGTATTTT. Translating gives CARTPQAGSFRADTQYF.

The rearrangement joins TRBV7-9 to TRBJ2-3; tentatively, D is TRBD2 (6 bases). Trimming took 6 bases from V and 3 from J, leaving 13 bases between them. Germline-derived CDR1 and CDR2 are SEHNR and FQNEAQ (reference sequence). The CDR3 contains 14 residues. The CDR3 DNA reads TGTGCCAGCAGACTAGGGGCGGGGACAGATACGCAGTATTTT. Translation gives CASRLGAGTDTQYF.

This chain uses TRBV27 with TRBJ1-6; D is possibly TRBD1 (5 bases). V was clipped by 3 bases and J by 5 bases, with 8 bases between them. The CDR3 sequence is 14 residues long. The germline CDR1 and CDR2 sequences are MNHEY and SMNVEV (reference sequence). The CDR3 spells CASSFETDNSPLHF. CDR3 nucleotide sequence: TGTGCCAGCAGTTTTGAGACAGATAATTCACCCCTCCACTTT.

The chain has TRBV5-4 and TRBJ2-2; 11 bases are shared with TRBD2. V was clipped by 5 bases and J by 5 bases; unmatched bases: 8. Germline V gene lookup returns CDR1 SGHNT and CDR2 YYREEE (reference sequence). The CDR3 totals 16 residues. DNA for the CDR3: TGTGCCAGCAGTTTATTAGCGGGAGGGCGGACCGGGGAGCTGTTTTTT. Residues: CASSLLAGGRTGELFF.

For the CDR3, the DNA is TGTGCCAGTAGTATGGCTAGCGGGAGTTCCTACGAGCAGTACTTC. Protein product: CASSMASGSSYEQYF. The chain has TRBV19 and TRBJ2-7; the match to TRBD2 covers 10 bases. The CDR3 has 15 amino acids. Germline lookup yields CDR1 LNHDA and CDR2 SQIVND (reference sequence). The ends lost 3 bases at V and 1 base at J; junction bases unmatched: 3.

The gene calls are TRBV7-8 and TRBJ1-5; maybe TRBD1 (5 bases). Germline CDR1 SGHVS, CDR2 FQNEAQ. V was clipped by 0 bases and J by 4 bases, with 10 bases between them. The CDR3 runs 15 residues. CDR3 residues: CASSLAGASNQPQHF. Here the CDR3 DNA reads TGTGCCAGCAGCTTAGCCGGGGCCTCAAATCAGCCCCAGCATTTT.

This clone appeared once. The chain uses TRBV7-9 and TRBJ1-2; D not certain. Germline V gene sequence: CDR1 SEHNR, CDR2 FQNEAQ (reference sequence). The CDR3 runs to 17 residues. V gave up 5 bases and J gave up 6 bases, with 25 bases separating them. The CDR3 DNA is TGTGCCAGCAGCCGCGGTTCTCAATTGGCGGACGGGGATGGCTACACCTTC. Amino acid sequence: CASSRGSQLADGDGYTF. The whole variable domain, filled in from reference TRBV7-9 and TRBJ1-2, reads DTGVSQNPRHKITKRGQNVTFRCDPISEHNRLYWYRQTLGQGPEFLTYFQNEAQLEKSRLLSDRFSAERPKGSFSTLEIQRTEQGDSAMYLCASSRGSQLADGDGYTFGSGTRLTVV.

The chain is built from TRBV28 and TRBJ1-4; 8 nucleotides match TRBD1. V gave up 5 bases and J gave up 2 bases; unmatched junction bases: 4. CDR1 is MDHEN, CDR2 SYDVKM, per germline. CDR3 size: 15 residues. The CDR3 protein is CASSTTGATNEKLFF. The CDR3 DNA is TGTGCCAGCAGTACGACAGGGGCGACTAATGAAAAACTGTTTTTT.

On this clone itself: The sample carries other DNA sequences with the same CDR3. This sequence joins TRBV6-5 and TRBJ1-1; no clear D gene. Germline V gene lookup returns CDR1 MNHEY and CDR2 SVGAGI. The CDR3 loop spans 14 amino acids. V was pared by 0 bases and J by 0 bases, with 5 bases between. Here the CDR3 DNA reads TGTGCCAGCAGTTACTCCGGACTGAACACTGAAGCTTTCTTT. Translating gives CASSYSGLNTEAFF.

This chain links TRBV6-5 with TRBJ2-7, with D possibly TRBD2 on 5 matching bases. This CDR3 is 13 amino acids long. CDR1 is MNHEY, CDR2 SVGAGI, per germline. The germline V and J ends were trimmed by 2 bases and 3 bases, with 8 bases remaining between them. The CDR3 here is CASSYGENYEQYF. CDR3 nucleotides: TGTGCCAGCAGTTACGGGGAGAACTACGAGCAGTACTTC.

The rearrangement links TRBV6-5 to TRBJ1-6; no definite D call. The CDR3 spans 14 residues. The V end was cut by 4 bases, the J end by 6 bases, with 10 bases between. The V gene's germline CDR1 is MNHEY and CDR2 SVGAGI. CDR3 DNA sequence: TGTGCCAGCAGTTCTCTGGACCCTAATTCACCCCTCCACTTT. Amino acids: CASSSLDPNSPLHF.

V usage is TRBV11-3 and J usage is TRBJ2-5; TRBD1 might be the D (6 bases). The CDR3 is 13 residues long. Trimming pared 5 bases from V and 2 bases from J, leaving 9 bases between. Germline values: CDR1 SGHNT, CDR2 YENEEA. Here the CDR3 reads CASSRTAQETQYF. The CDR3 bases are TGTGCCAGCAGCCGGACAGCGCAAGAGACCCAGTACTTC.

J is TRBJ2-7 and V is TRBV2; 9 nucleotides match TRBD2. V lost 5 bases and J lost 4; bases outside the gene matches: 6. From germline, CDR1 is SNHLY and CDR2 FYNNEI. CDR3 size: 14 residues. The CDR3 region is CASSLAGSYYEQYF. CDR3 in DNA: TGTGCCAGCAGTCTAGCGGGATCCTATTACGAGCAGTACTTC.

The chain carries TRBV6-1 and TRBJ1-1; D call uncertain. CDR3 size: 14 residues. Deletions cut 4 bases from V and 1 base from J, with 10 bases between. The germline gives CDR1 MNHNS, CDR2 SASEGT. CDR3 in amino acids: CASSGLAPNTEAFF. CDR3 in DNA: TGTGCCAGCAGTGGACTCGCTCCGAACACTGAAGCTTTCTTT.

The rearrangement uses TRBV29-1 and TRBJ2-1; TRBD2 is a possible D gene (5 bases). Germline assignment: CDR1 SQVTM and CDR2 ANQGSEA. The CDR3 runs to 15 residues. The V end was cut by 3 bases, the J end by 2 bases, with 14 bases between. CDR3 coding DNA: TGCAGCGTTGATTCCCGGCTAGCAGCCTACAATGAGCAGTTCTTC. Protein: CSVDSRLAAYNEQFF.

V is TRBV6-1 and J is TRBJ1-5, with TRBD1 as a possible D gene (6 bases). Germline V gene lookup returns CDR1 MNHNS and CDR2 SASEGT. V lost 5 bases and J 1 base, leaving 9 bases between the germline ends. CDR3 length: 14 residues. CDR3 residues: CASSTDRSNQPQHF. The CDR3 coding sequence is TGTGCCAGCAGTACCGACAGGAGCAATCAGCCCCAGCATTTT.

The chain couples TRBV5-1 to TRBJ2-7; D might be TRBD1 or TRBD2, each matching 5 bases. Germline V gene lookup returns CDR1 SGHRS and CDR2 YFSETQ. This CDR3 contains 14 residues. V was pared by 0 bases and J by 6 bases, with 13 bases between. CDR3 sequence (DNA): TGCGCCAGCAGCTTGGGCTCCGGGACCGGCGAGCAGTACTTC. Protein product: CASSLGSGTGEQYF.

V is TRBV11-2 and J is TRBJ2-3, with 7 nucleotides matching TRBD2. Germline V gene sequence: CDR1 SGHAT, CDR2 FQNNGV. With V trimmed by 1 base and J by 5 bases, 6 bases remained unmatched. The CDR3 contains 15 residues. The CDR3 DNA reads TGTGCCAGCAGCTTAGGACTTGGGGGGGGAGATACGCAGTATTTT. As protein: CASSLGLGGGDTQYF.

The chain recombines TRBV19 with TRBJ1-1; no firm D call. With 3 bases removed from V and 3 bases from J, the gap between germline ends came to 8 bases. Germline CDR1 reads LNHDA; CDR2 reads SQIVND (reference sequence). The CDR3 spans 13 residues. The DNA for the CDR3 is TGTGCCAGTAGTATCGGGCAACACACTGAAGCTTTCTTT. It is translated as CASSIGQHTEAFF.

This chain links TRBV29-1 with TRBJ2-3; 9 bases line up with TRBD1. V lost 4 bases to trimming and J lost 1 base; unmatched junction nucleotides: 6. The germline V gene encodes CDR1 SQVTM and CDR2 ANQGSEA. The CDR3 has 15 residues. CDR3 residues: CSVAATGGGTDTQYF. The CDR3 DNA reads as TGCAGCGTTGCAGCGACAGGGGGGGGCACAGATACGCAGTATTTT.

The chain combines TRBV29-1 with TRBJ2-7, with D possibly TRBD2 on 7 matching bases. Trimming cost V 7 bases and J 1 base, with 14 bases left between them. In germline, CDR1 is SQVTM, CDR2 ANQGSEA. CDR3 length: 13 amino acids. CDR3 nucleotide sequence: TGCAGCGGGGGGGGCCGGGCTTCCTACGAGCAGTACTTC. Translated, it gives CSGGGRASYEQYF.